The sequence of this T cell receptor beta chain was determined in a study of control samples from healthy donors and cancer patients. This clone came up once. Germline values: CDR1 KGHSH, CDR2 LQKENI. The CDR3 sequence is 15 residues long. Trimming removed 4 bases at V and 0 bases at J, with 10 bases between. Generated by immunoSEQ multiplex PCR, the TCRdb table keeps only in-frame clones and is missing some. The table shows under 200,000 clones, with roughly 95% occurring only once. This rearrangement joins TRBV18 to TRBJ1-5, with TRBD1 as a possible D gene (5 bases). The sequencing input was blood. The TCR originated in a woman aged 60 to 75 in good health. Here the CDR3 reads CASSLLDSSNQPQHF. For the CDR3, the DNA is TGTGCCAGCTCACTACTAGACAGTAGCAATCAGCCCCAGCATTTT.